The next 30 T cell receptor beta chains were all read from a single sample in a study of T cells expressing NK-cell markers. TCRdb reanalyzed the 5' RACE reads and collapses them to one entry per CDR3 protein, without DNA. Its listing shows over 5,000 distinct CDR3 sequences. The sample comprised blood T cells: a sorted CD56 or NKG2C T cell subset, CD4+ or CD8+ T cells, or bulk PBMC T cells (not recorded which). The receptor source for this set is a man between 18 and 35 years old in good health.

This clonotype is classed as medium-sized by frequency. The rearrangement joins TRBV25-1 to TRBJ2-6; no DNA is available, so the TRBD1 call from TCRdb remains unchecked. This CDR3 region has 16 residues. Germline V lookup: CDR1 MGHDK, CDR2 SYGVNS. CDR3 amino acids: CASSGQFLSGANVLTF.

This clonotype shows up as medium-sized by frequency. J is TRBJ1-2 and V is TRBV9; lacking DNA, the TRBD1 call made by TCRdb goes unchecked. CDR1 SGDLS and CDR2 YYNGEE come from the germline V gene. The CDR3 has 14 residues. CDR3 residues: CASSAGQGTYGYTF.

Considering frequency, this clonotype is hyperexpanded. The CDR3 sequence: CASSLFRTSYWDEQFF. V and J are TRBV12-3 or TRBV12-4 and TRBJ2-1. The CDR3 extends over 16 amino acids.

V usage is TRBV9 and J usage is TRBJ2-7; TCRdb indicates TRBD2, and absent DNA this call remains unverified. This CDR3 comprises 13 residues. Germline assignment: CDR1 SGDLS and CDR2 YYNGEE. This CDR3 is CASSPSGAGEQYF.

This clonotype shows up as medium-sized by frequency. The chain employs TRBV12-3 or TRBV12-4 and TRBJ2-1. The CDR3 loop spans 12 amino acids. The CDR3 reads CASSLVVNEQFF.

Considering frequency, this clonotype is medium-sized (0.01 to 0.1%). The J gene is TRBJ2-7, the V gene TRBV14; without DNA, the TCRdb call of TRBD2 cannot be checked. This CDR3 comprises 15 residues. CDR1 is SGHDN and CDR2 is FVKESK in the germline V gene. The CDR3 sequence is CASSNLAAESYEQYF.

The V gene is TRBV12-3 or TRBV12-4, the J gene TRBJ2-1; the D call from TCRdb, TRBD2, cannot be confirmed without DNA. This CDR3 is 13 amino acids long. CDR3 loop: CASSSLLANEQFF.

This clonotype is labeled medium-sized based on frequency. The V call is TRBV28, the J call TRBJ2-5; TCRdb's D gene call, TRBD1, goes unchecked for lack of DNA. Germline V gene sequence: CDR1 MDHEN, CDR2 SYDVKM. The CDR3 contains 12 residues. The CDR3 reads CASHDRGETQYF.

This clonotype counts as medium-sized (0.01 to 0.1%) by frequency. This chain connects TRBV2 to TRBJ2-7; as DNA is missing, the TRBD1 call by TCRdb cannot be tested. CDR3 length equals 16 residues. CDR1 and CDR2 from the germline V gene are SNHLY and FYNNEI. CDR3 loop: CASSESGWGTPYEQYF.

According to its frequency, this clonotype is medium-sized (0.01 to 0.1%). The rearrangement links TRBV9 to TRBJ2-2. Germline CDR1 SGDLS, CDR2 YYNGEE. The CDR3 loop spans 13 amino acids. CDR3 amino acids: CASSPQPSGELFF.

This sequence joins TRBV4-1 and TRBJ1-2; TCRdb's D gene call, TRBD1, goes unchecked for lack of DNA. From germline, CDR1 is MGHRA and CDR2 YSYEKL. The CDR3 loop spans 17 amino acids. The CDR3 here is CASSQEDRGQRDYGYTF.

This CDR3 reads CASSLGQETQYF. The rearrangement links TRBV19 to TRBJ2-5. The CDR3 loop spans 12 amino acids. CDR1 is LNHDA, CDR2 SQIVND, per germline (reference sequence).

The V and J genes are TRBV29-1 and TRBJ1-2; TCRdb selects TRBD1, and the lack of DNA leaves this call unchecked. Germline loops: CDR1 SQVTM, CDR2 ANQGSEA. The CDR3 loop spans 12 amino acids. The CDR3 sequence: CSVEPYRDGYTF.

This clonotype ranks as medium-sized in terms of frequency. This chain links TRBV28 with TRBJ2-5; the TCRdb call, TRBD1, lacks DNA for checking. From germline, CDR1 is MDHEN and CDR2 SYDVKM. The CDR3 contains 15 residues. CDR3 sequence: CASSNGGSYQETQYF. Variable domain in full (rest from reference TRBV28 and TRBJ2-5): DVKVTQSSRYLVKRTGEKVFLECVQDMDHENMFWYRQDPGLGLRLIYFSYDVKMKEKGDIPEGYSVSREKKERFSLILESASTNQTSMYLCASSNGGSYQETQYFGPGTRLLVL.

V gene TRBV6-5 combines with J gene TRBJ1-3; the TRBD1 assignment by TCRdb is unverifiable without DNA. Germline loops: CDR1 MNHEY, CDR2 SVGAGI. This CDR3 has 18 residues. The CDR3 spells CATIPPTGRKTSGNTIYF.

This clonotype is labeled medium-sized based on frequency. The V and J genes are TRBV24-1 and TRBJ2-1; TCRdb's D call, TRBD1, is unchecked because there is no DNA. The CDR3 is made up of 15 amino acids. The germline CDR1 and CDR2 sequences are KGHDR and SFDVKD. Here the CDR3 reads CATSSGTGIDNEQFF.

The chain uses TRBV7-2 and TRBJ2-5; TCRdb designates TRBD1, a call that cannot be tested without DNA. There are 14 residues in the CDR3. The germline V gene encodes CDR1 SGHTA and CDR2 FQGNSA. Here the CDR3 reads CASSPVTGRETQYF. Based on the CDR3 plus reference TRBV7-2 and TRBJ2-5, the full variable domain is GAGVSQSPSNKVTEKGKDVELRCDPISGHTALYWYRQSLGQGLEFLIYFQGNSAPDKSGLPSDRFSAERTGGSVSTLTIQRTQQEDSAVYLCASSPVTGRETQYFGPGTRLLVL.

The V and J genes are TRBV11-2 and TRBJ1-1; TCRdb calls TRBD1, which cannot be checked without DNA. The CDR3 runs to 13 residues. The germline V gene has CDR1 SGHAT and CDR2 FQNNGV. The CDR3 sequence is CASRTGGAPEAFF.

This clonotype is called medium-sized based on its frequency. This chain uses TRBV6-6 with TRBJ2-5; the TCRdb D gene call, TRBD1, has no DNA to confirm it. The CDR3 loop spans 13 amino acids. Germline CDR1 is MNHNY and CDR2 is SVGAGI (reference sequence). CDR3 amino acids: CASTRSGGWAQYF.

This clonotype shows up as medium-sized by frequency. The V call is TRBV7-8, the J call TRBJ1-5; TCRdb names TRBD1, which stays unverified in the absence of DNA. This CDR3 contains 14 residues. Germline V lookup: CDR1 SGHVS, CDR2 FQNEAQ. CDR3 region: CASSLAGGPDGKHF.

Frequency places this clonotype as medium-sized. V gene TRBV5-1 combines with J gene TRBJ2-3; TCRdb's D call, TRBD1, is unchecked because there is no DNA. Germline values: CDR1 SGHRS, CDR2 YFSETQ. The CDR3 covers 14 residues. CDR3 amino acids: CASSDRGRSDTQYF.

The chain recombines TRBV28 with TRBJ1-2; TCRdb selects TRBD1, and the lack of DNA leaves this call unchecked. The CDR3 runs 15 residues. Germline V gene lookup returns CDR1 MDHEN and CDR2 SYDVKM. The CDR3 sequence is CASSPPGGEHYGYTF.

The chain recombines TRBV20-1 with TRBJ2-7; the TCRdb D gene call, TRBD1, has no DNA to confirm it. Looked up from germline, CDR1 is DFQATT and CDR2 is SNEGSKA (reference sequence). CDR3 length: 14 residues. CDR3: CSARGDRVAYEQYF.

Here the CDR3 reads CASSNYTDTQYF. The V gene is TRBV19, the J gene TRBJ2-3. CDR3 length: 12 residues. Germline values: CDR1 LNHDA, CDR2 SQIVND (reference sequence).

This clonotype is medium-sized by frequency. The V call is TRBV9, the J call TRBJ1-2. The CDR3 contains 16 residues. CDR1 is SGDLS and CDR2 is YYNGEE in the germline V gene. The CDR3 sequence is CASSVAPDNLPHGYTF.

This clonotype is labeled medium-sized based on frequency. The rearrangement links TRBV5-1 to TRBJ2-2. The CDR3 is made up of 17 amino acids. Per the germline V gene, CDR1 is SGHRS and CDR2 is YFSETQ. This chain's CDR3 is CASSLAEGGANTGELFF.

This clonotype is classed as medium-sized by frequency. The chain uses TRBV5-1 and TRBJ1-2; checking the TCRdb D call of TRBD1 is not possible without DNA. The CDR3 contains 16 residues. Germline V gives CDR1 SGHRS, CDR2 YFSETQ. This chain's CDR3 is CASSLAPGTGLDGYTF.

The genes are TRBV9 and TRBJ2-5; TCRdb returns TRBD1, unconfirmable since there is no DNA. Germline loops: CDR1 SGDLS, CDR2 YYNGEE. CDR3 length: 13 residues. CDR3 amino acids: CASKGARAETQYF. The whole variable domain, remainder taken from reference TRBV9 and TRBJ2-5, is DSGVTQTPKHLITATGQRVTLRCSPRSGDLSVYWYQQSLDQGLQFLIQYYNGEERAKGNILERFSAQQFPDLHSELNLSSLELGDSALYFCASKGARAETQYFGPGTRLLVL.

This clonotype registers medium-sized by frequency. This chain connects TRBV6-2 or TRBV6-3 to TRBJ2-2; TCRdb's assignment of TRBD1 cannot be checked, as there is no DNA. The CDR3 covers 14 residues. The germline V gene encodes CDR1 MNHEY and CDR2 SVGEGT. The CDR3 protein is CASSSRGYTGELFF.

The V gene is TRBV27, the J gene TRBJ1-5; TCRdb names TRBD1, which stays unverified in the absence of DNA. Germline loops: CDR1 MNHEY, CDR2 SMNVEV (reference sequence). The CDR3 is made up of 15 amino acids. The CDR3 loop is CASSLAHPGVQPQHF.